This entry is about one TCR beta chain. This sample is part of a study of blood T cell repertoires in COVID-19. Profiling relied on immunoSEQ multiplex PCR, and the TCRdb table lists in-frame clones only, not all of them. The sample yields under 500,000 clones, 87% seen once. Trimming removed 3 bases at V and 4 bases at J, with 16 bases between. This CDR3 comprises 15 residues. Germline CDR1 is SGHNT and CDR2 is YENEEA. The sequence was obtained from a woman aged 18-29 years with acute COVID-19. Sequenced: PBMCs or T cells enriched from blood (not recorded which). This rearrangement joins TRBV11-3 to TRBJ2-7, with D perhaps matching TRBD2 (5 bases). CDR3 nucleotides: TGTGCCAGCAGCTTGGGGTGGGAGAGCCCTTACGAGCAGTACTTC. Translating gives CASSLGWESPYEQYF.